This T cell receptor beta chain comes out of a study of T cells in Graves' hyperthyroidism and ophthalmopathy. V lost 5 bases and J lost 1, with 14 bases in between. CDR3 length equals 15 residues. CDR1 and CDR2 (germline): SEHNR, FQNEAQ (reference sequence). The table lists this clonotype with many counts. Amplified TCR beta CDR3 regions derived from RNA transcripts. Initially, a first-round RT-PCR of the TCR CDR3 employed the HTBI primer set. TCRdb reprocessed the multiplex PCR reads with MiXCR, giving one entry per CDR3 protein. The sample yields 690,000 or so distinct CDR3 sequences, over 15% seen once. Pregnant or lactating patients were excluded, as were those with uncontrolled infection or other autoimmune disease. Clinical symptoms, serum thyroxine, TRAb, thyroid ultrasound and orbital computed tomography established diagnosis.

The TCR was taken from a woman aged 50 to 60 with Graves' hyperthyroidism that later progressed to Graves' ophthalmopathy. The sequenced sample consisted of blood. V gene TRBV7-9 combines with J gene TRBJ1-1; the D gene is possibly TRBD1 (5 bases). The CDR3 coding sequence is TGTGCCAGCAGCCTCCCTGGGGCGAAGAACACTGAAGCTTTCTTT. Translated: CASSLPGAKNTEAFF. Using reference TRBV7-9 and TRBJ1-1 for the parts outside the CDR3, the full variable domain is DTGVSQNPRHKITKRGQNVTFRCDPISEHNRLYWYRQTLGQGPEFLTYFQNEAQLEKSRLLSDRFSAERPKGSFSTLEIQRTEQGDSAMYLCASSLPGAKNTEAFFGQGTRLTVV.